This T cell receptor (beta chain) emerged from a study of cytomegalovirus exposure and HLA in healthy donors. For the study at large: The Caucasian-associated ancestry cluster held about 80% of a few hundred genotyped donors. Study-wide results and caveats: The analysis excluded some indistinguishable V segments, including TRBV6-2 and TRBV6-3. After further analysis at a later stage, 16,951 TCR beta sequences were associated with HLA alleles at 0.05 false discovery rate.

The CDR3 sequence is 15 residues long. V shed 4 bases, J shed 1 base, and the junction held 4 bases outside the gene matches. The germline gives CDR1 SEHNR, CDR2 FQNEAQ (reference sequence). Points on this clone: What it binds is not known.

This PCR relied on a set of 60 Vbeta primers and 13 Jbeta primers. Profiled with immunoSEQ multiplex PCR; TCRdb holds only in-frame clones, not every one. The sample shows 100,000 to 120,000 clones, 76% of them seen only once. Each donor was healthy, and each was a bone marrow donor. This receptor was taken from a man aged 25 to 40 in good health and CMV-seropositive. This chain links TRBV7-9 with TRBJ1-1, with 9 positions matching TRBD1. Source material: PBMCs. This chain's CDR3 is CASSSGQGRNTEAFF. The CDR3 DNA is TGTGCCAGCAGCTCTGGACAGGGGAGGAACACTGAAGCTTTCTTT.